A selection of T cell receptor beta chains follows, all from one sample in a study of CD8+CD57+ T cells in acquired aplastic anemia. MiXCR, applied by TCRdb to the reads, yields one record per CDR3 protein. The table records hundreds of thousands of distinct CDR3 sequences, about 70% of them present only once. Sequencing was done on a sample of sorted CD4+, CD8+, or CD8+CD57+ T cells (not recorded which) from PBMCs. The receptors here all came from a human donor in good health, serving as a control. Both conserved end residues are trimmed from each CDR3.

v_call	j_call	cdr3_aa
TRBV7-2	TRBJ2-5	ASSLAQTPGTLQY
TRBV20-1	TRBJ2-5	SARDSRTSGEETQY
TRBV7-8	TRBJ1-5	ASSIAGGQEQY
TRBV9	TRBJ2-5	ASSEGGVTQY
TRBV30	TRBJ1-5	AWSAGTSPPQPQH
TRBV20-1	TRBJ2-7	SAREQGRGYEQY
TRBV3-1	TRBJ2-1	ASSQLAGSSYNEQF
TRBV15	TRBJ1-2	ATNRDPVEDYGYT
TRBV20-1	TRBJ1-4	SARGRRASSNEKLF
TRBV20-1	TRBJ1-1	SAERGSLDGAF
TRBV10-3	TRBJ2-3	AASRTQNTAHF
TRBV2	TRBJ2-3	ASSAAGTNSEY
TRBV7-4	TRBJ2-5	ASSWWGASIFPAQY
TRBV20-1	TRBJ1-6	SASITGTGANNSPLH
TRBV7-6	TRBJ2-7	ASSTGLAGGEQY
TRBV7-2	TRBJ1-1	ASRPGGRSEPS
TRBV9	TRBJ1-1	ASSNRDRSSYRAF
TRBV20-1	TRBJ1-1	SANPPGSRASGSVAF
TRBV2	TRBJ2-2	ASMYGRNTGELF
TRBV7-9	TRBJ1-2	ASSRDGYGYT
TRBV10-1	TRBJ1-6	ASGSYASPLH
TRBV19	TRBJ1-2	ASSPNIDGYT
TRBV7-8	TRBJ2-5	ASSLGGQTRTQY
TRBV5-1	TRBJ1-5	ASSQGGGLFQH
TRBV7-3	TRBJ2-5	ASSEAKQGLENQY
TRBV5-1	TRBJ2-1	ASWGQGEGNEQF
TRBV12-3/TRBV12-4	TRBJ2-5	ASSLRSQETQY
TRBV25-1	TRBJ1-6	ASSPDPRLIPWSYNSPLH
TRBV6-1	TRBJ1-1	ASSSLTGFNTEAF
TRBV5-1	TRBJ1-5	ASSGTNTYDQPQH
TRBV14	TRBJ2-1	ASSLPGLVAFLSYNEQF
TRBV25-1	TRBJ1-2	ASSASGTAYGYT
TRBV20-1	TRBJ2-1	SARERGRGSDEQF
TRBV7-2	TRBJ2-3	ASSVEGGGYTFGQY
TRBV25-1	TRBJ2-7	ASSFSGTAQTYEQY
TRBV5-1	TRBJ2-1	ASSLEGQKQF
TRBV12-3/TRBV12-4	TRBJ2-7	ASTTRRGYEQY
TRBV6-5	TRBJ2-3	ASSYLIAGVPDTQY
TRBV20-1	TRBJ1-2	SATVMGVGYT
TRBV12-3/TRBV12-4	TRBJ1-2	ASSTGSRGNYGYT
TRBV7-2	TRBJ2-1	AGIRQAANTEAFF
TRBV2	TRBJ2-7	ASSEALRSKNEQC
TRBV2	TRBJ1-6	ASSGGRAAGSPLH
TRBV19	TRBJ1-1	ASSIGLGGGTEAF
TRBV7-3	TRBJ1-6	ASSREFGYEHYF